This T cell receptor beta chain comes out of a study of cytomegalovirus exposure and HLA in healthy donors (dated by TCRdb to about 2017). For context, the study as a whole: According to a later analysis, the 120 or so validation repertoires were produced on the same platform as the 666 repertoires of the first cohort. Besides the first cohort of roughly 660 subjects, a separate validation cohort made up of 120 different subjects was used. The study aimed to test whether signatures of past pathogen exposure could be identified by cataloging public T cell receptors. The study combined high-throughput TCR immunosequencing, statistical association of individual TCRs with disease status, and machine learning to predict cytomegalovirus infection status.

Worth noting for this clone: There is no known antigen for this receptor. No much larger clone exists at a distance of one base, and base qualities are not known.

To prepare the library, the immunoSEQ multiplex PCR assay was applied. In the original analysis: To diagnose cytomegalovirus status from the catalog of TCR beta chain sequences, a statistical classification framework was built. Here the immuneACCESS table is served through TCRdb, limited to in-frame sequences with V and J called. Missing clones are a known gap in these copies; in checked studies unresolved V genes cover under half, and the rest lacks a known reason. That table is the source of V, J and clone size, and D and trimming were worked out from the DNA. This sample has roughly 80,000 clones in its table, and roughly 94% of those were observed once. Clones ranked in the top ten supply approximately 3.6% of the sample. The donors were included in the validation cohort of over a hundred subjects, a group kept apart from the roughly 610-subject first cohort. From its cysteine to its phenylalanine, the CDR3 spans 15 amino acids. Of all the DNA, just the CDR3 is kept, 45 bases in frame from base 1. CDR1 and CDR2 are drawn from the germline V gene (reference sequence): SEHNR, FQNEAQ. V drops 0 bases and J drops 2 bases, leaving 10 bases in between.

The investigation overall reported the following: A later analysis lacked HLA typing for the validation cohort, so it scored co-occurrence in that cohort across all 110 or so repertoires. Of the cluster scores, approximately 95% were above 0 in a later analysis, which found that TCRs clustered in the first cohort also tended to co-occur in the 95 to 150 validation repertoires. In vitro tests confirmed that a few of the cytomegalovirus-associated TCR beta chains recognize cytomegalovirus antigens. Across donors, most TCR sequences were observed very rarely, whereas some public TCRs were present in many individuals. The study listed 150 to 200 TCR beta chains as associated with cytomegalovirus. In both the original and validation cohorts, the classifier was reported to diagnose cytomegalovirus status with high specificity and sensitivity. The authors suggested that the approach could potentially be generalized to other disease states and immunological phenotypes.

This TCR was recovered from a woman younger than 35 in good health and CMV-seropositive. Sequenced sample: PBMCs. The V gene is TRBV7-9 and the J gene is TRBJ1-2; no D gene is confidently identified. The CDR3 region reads CASSLARAANYGYTF. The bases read TGTGCCAGCAGCTTAGCGCGGGCTGCCAACTATGGCTACACCTTC.